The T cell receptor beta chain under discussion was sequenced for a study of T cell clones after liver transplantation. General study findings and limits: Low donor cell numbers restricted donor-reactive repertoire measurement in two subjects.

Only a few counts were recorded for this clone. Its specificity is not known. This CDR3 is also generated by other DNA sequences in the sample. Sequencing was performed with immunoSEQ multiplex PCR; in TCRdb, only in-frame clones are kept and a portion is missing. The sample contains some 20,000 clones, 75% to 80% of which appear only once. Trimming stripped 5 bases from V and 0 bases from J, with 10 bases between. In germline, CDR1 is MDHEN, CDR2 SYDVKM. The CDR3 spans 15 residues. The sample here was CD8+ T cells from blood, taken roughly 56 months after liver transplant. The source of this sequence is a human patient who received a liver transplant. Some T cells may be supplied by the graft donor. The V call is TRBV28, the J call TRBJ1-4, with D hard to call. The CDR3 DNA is TGTGCCAGCAGTCTGACAACCTCAACTAATGAAAAACTGTTTTTT. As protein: CASSLTTSTNEKLFF.